What follows is one TCR beta chain and its context. This entry comes from a study of T cells in pancreatic ductal adenocarcinoma. This table comes from immunoSEQ multiplex PCR, and its TCRdb copy is limited to in-frame clones, with some not included. The sample consists of about 5,400 clones, 72% of them appearing once. The selected patients with pancreatic ductal adenocarcinoma had surgery but no neoadjuvant therapy. The sample was pancreatic tumor tissue. The receptor comes from a human donor with pancreatic ductal adenocarcinoma.

The CDR3 DNA is TGTGCCAGCAGCTTTGGCTGGACAGGGGGAAATGAGCAGTTCTTC. It yields the protein CASSFGWTGGNEQFF. The J gene is TRBJ2-1, the V gene TRBV5-6; TRBD1 aligns across 10 bases. Per germline, CDR1 SGHDT and CDR2 YYEEEE. V trimming: 2 bases; J trimming: 7 bases; junction bases outside the gene matches: 6. This CDR3 is 15 amino acids long.